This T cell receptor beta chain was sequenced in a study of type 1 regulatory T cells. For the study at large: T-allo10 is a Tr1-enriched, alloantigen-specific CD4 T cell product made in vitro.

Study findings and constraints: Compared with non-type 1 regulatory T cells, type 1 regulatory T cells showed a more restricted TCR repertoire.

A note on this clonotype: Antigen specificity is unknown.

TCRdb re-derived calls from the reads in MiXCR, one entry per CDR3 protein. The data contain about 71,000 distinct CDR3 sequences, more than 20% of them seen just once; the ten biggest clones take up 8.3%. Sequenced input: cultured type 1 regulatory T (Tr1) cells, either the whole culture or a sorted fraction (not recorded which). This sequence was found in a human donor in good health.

CDR3 coding DNA: TGTGCCAGCAGCGTAGCTATTAGCGGGAGTTATGATCAAGAGACCCAGTACTTC. Its translation: CASSVAISGSYDQETQYF. This chain connects TRBV9 to TRBJ2-5; 9 bases map to TRBD2. The junction had 11 bases not matched to a gene; V was cut back by 0 bases and J by 2 bases. Germline CDR1 is SGDLS and CDR2 is YYNGEE. The CDR3 totals 18 residues.